This T cell receptor (beta chain) stems from a study of shared clonotypes between healthy human individuals (TCRdb year 2020). Looking at the study overall: The cohort included three men and two women between 18 and 49 years of age. To estimate repertoire size and how much clonotypes are shared between individuals, the study performed deep sequencing of blood TCR repertoires from 4 to 6 healthy adults. Each donor's leukapheresis produced roughly between roughly 0.85 and 10 billion PBMCs. Per donor, three plates each were used for CD4 naive and CD4 memory, two for CD8 naive, and one for CD8 memory. Different laboratories and diverse techniques were used to prepare libraries and sequence TCR repertoires, to increase sequencing depth and limit assay-specific biases. Paper-wide results and their limitations: Only blood was sampled, and tissue TCR repertoires likely differ from those in blood. Compared with non-shared clonotypes, clonotypes shared by all four sorted-subset donors had higher generation probabilities. Pairwise subsampling led to the expectation that sequencing depth would affect the degree of clonotype sharing among donors. Approximately 5% of naive CD4, 3% to 3.5% of naive CD8, 2% to 2.5% of memory CD4, and more than 0.35% of memory CD8 clonotypes were shared across four donors. The genetic and exposure-history diversity represented was limited by the small number of donors. Larger estimated clonotype richness was generally found for naive subsets than for memory subsets. Rarefaction of sorted-subset datasets indicated incomplete sequencing despite the large sequencing depth.

Using the deep immunoSEQ assay, multiplex PCR amplified TCR CDR3 regions from genomic DNA. Extracted genomic DNA from each cell subset was spread evenly across all wells of several immunoSEQ 96-well plates, with each plate serving as a replicate. For sorted subsets, around 200 ng genomic DNA, equal to some 30,000 T cell genomes, was loaded into each replicate PCR. The purified libraries were quantified using a Qubit 3.0 fluorometer, sized with a Bioanalyzer 2100, and then quantified again using the KAPA Library Quantification kit. A separate single-read 150-cycle Illumina NextSeq 550 flow cell was used to sequence each immunoSEQ 96-well plate. Under the source paper's analysis protocol: Because the immunoSEQ output held only junctional sequences and lacked quality scores, the filtering could not match the filtering applied to full-length reads. To assign V/J genes and CDR3, sequences were annotated against IMGT germline references using PyIR, a Python wrapper for IgBLAST v1.9. Reads were removed for weak V/J assignments (E-value above 1e-6), missing CDR3, stop codons, out-of-frame junctions, or ambiguous translated residues. A V3J clonotype was defined by an identical inferred V gene, J gene, and CDR3 amino acid sequence. Percentage overlap between repertoires was computed as shared unique clonotypes divided by the size of the smaller repertoire. RTK rarefaction, the Chao1 estimator, and Recon v2.1 estimates of unobserved clonotypes were used to assess repertoire richness. OLGA was used to compute generation probabilities for all TCRbeta clonotypes that the gDNA method yielded from four donors. The table comes from immuneACCESS by way of TCRdb, which keeps in-frame sequences with V and J called. Part of the clones is missing from these tables; in studies checked, under half for an unresolved V gene and the rest for unknown reasons. Clone size and the V and J calls come from that table; the DNA yielded D and trimming. The sample includes about 1 million clones, with about 77% observed a single time. The top ten hold over 1.3% of the sample.

The germline V gene encodes CDR1 SGDLS and CDR2 YYNGEE. The V and J ends are trimmed by 4 bases and 2 bases, leaving 9 bases between them. From the cysteine through the phenylalanine, the CDR3 covers 13 amino acids. Left in the record is the CDR3 DNA by itself, 39 bases read in frame from the first base. Of note for this clone: Its recognized antigen is unknown. No much larger clone is present one base from it, and per-base qualities are unavailable.

The donors were healthy, HIV-negative adults who had no recently reported acute infections or vaccinations. Every donor was a Caucasian adult residing in Nashville, Tennessee, USA. CD4+ T cells were enriched by magnetic negative selection, after which naive cells were positively selected on CD45RA and the negative fraction was taken as the memory subset. Blood was obtained by leukapheresis, after which PBMCs were separated by Ficoll-Histopaque density gradient centrifugation and cryopreserved in liquid nitrogen vapor phase. Analytical flow cytometry was used to check the purity and quantity of each magnetically sorted T cell population. Genomic DNA was isolated from each sorted fraction and quantified by UV absorbance on a Nanodrop 2000c.

The TCR originated in a young man in good health. The V and J genes are TRBV9 and TRBJ1-1; a tentative D match to TRBD1 spans 5 bases. What was sequenced was memory CD4+ T cells sorted from blood. The cell subset or site label of this sample denotes: CD45RA-negative fraction. The base sequence is TGTGCCAGCAGCCCGCAGGGTAACACTGAAGCTTTCTTT. The encoded protein is CASSPQGNTEAFF.